This T cell receptor (beta chain) is from a study of beta chain features in type 1 diabetes. In the study overall: There were 95 million to 110 million sorted cells examined across all samples.

There was one heparinised blood draw per donor, averaging approximately 120 mL. Germline V gene sequence: CDR1 SGHAT, CDR2 FQNNGV. The V and J ends lost 5 bases and 3 bases, in that order; junction bases with no gene match: 6. The CDR3 sequence is 16 residues long. Study outcomes and limitations: The cDNA sequencing approach could over-represent high-TCR-expressing cells. When Type 1 diabetes patients were examined, their TCRB CDR3s proved moderately but significantly shorter in all four CD4+ subsets. Across patients, naive, central memory and Treg TCRB repertoires exhibited apparently greater similarity than was observed across healthy donors.

This clone was seen a few times. Its target is unknown. cDNA synthesis used the whole RNA isolate, giving expressed TCRB sequences. The data were produced by immunoSEQ multiplex PCR, yet TCRdb's version contains in-frame clones alone and is incomplete. The sample includes around 150,000 clones, about 10% of them seen just once. The TCR was taken from a woman in her 30s with type 1 diabetes. The V and J genes are TRBV11-2 and TRBJ2-3, with 12 bases identical to TRBD2. What was sequenced was central memory CD4+ T cells from blood. CDR3 region: CASSLGLAGTTDTQYF. In DNA, the CDR3 is TGTGCCAGCAGCCTAGGACTAGCGGGGACAACAGATACGCAGTATTTT.